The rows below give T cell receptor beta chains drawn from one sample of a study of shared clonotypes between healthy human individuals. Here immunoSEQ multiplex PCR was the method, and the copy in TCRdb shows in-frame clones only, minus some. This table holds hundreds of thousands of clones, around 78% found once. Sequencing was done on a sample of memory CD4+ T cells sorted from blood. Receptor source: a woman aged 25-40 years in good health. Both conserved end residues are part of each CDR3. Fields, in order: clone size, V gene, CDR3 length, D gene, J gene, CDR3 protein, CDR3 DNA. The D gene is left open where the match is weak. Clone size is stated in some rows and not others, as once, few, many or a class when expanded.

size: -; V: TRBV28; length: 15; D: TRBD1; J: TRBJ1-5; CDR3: CASTPGTGRNQPQHF; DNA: TGTGCCAGCACCCCCGGGACAGGCCGCAATCAGCCCCAGCATTTT
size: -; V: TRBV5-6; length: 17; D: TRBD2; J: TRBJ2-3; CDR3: CASSLRSRGRVSDTQYF; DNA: TGTGCCAGCAGCTTGAGGAGTAGAGGGAGGGTCTCAGATACGCAGTATTTT
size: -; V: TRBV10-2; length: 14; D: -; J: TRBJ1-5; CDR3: CASSESGENQPQHF; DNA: TGCGCCAGCAGTGAGTCGGGGGAGAATCAGCCCCAGCATTTT
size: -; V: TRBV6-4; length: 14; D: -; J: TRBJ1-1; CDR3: CASSASGQATEAFF; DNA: TGTGCCAGCAGCGCCTCGGGGCAGGCTACTGAAGCTTTCTTT
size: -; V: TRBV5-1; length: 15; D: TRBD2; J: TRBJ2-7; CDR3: CASSVAGTSAYEQYF; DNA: TGCGCCAGCAGCGTAGCCGGGACTAGCGCCTACGAGCAGTACTTC
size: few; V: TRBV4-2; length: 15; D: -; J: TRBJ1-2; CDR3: CASSQDSEAPSGYTF; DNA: TGTGCCAGCAGCCAAGATTCCGAAGCCCCTTCTGGCTACACCTTC
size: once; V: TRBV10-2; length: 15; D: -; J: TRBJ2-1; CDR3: CASSESTQGNNEQFF; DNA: TGCGCCAGCAGTGAGTCGACCCAGGGGAACAATGAGCAGTTCTTC
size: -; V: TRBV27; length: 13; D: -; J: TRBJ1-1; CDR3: CASSLRRGTEAFF; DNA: TGTGCCAGCAGTTTACGCAGGGGCACTGAAGCTTTCTTT
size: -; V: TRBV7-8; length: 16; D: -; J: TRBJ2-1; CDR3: CASSLSLSVRVGEQFF; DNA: TGTGCCAGCAGCTTATCCCTGAGCGTAAGAGTGGGTGAGCAGTTCTTC
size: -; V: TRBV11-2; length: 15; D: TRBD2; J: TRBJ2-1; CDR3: CASSFLADSYNEQFF; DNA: TGTGCCAGCAGCTTTCTAGCGGATTCCTACAATGAGCAGTTCTTC
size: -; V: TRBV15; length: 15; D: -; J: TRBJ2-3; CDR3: CATSSRAGGRDTQYF; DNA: TGTGCCACCAGCTCCCGAGCGGGTGGGAGAGATACGCAGTATTTT
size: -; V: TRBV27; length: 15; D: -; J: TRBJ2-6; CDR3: CASSFSFSGANVLTF; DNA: TGTGCCAGCAGTTTCTCCTTCTCTGGGGCCAACGTCCTGACTTTC
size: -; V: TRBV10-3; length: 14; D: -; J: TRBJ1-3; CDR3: CAITPGHSGNTIYF; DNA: TGTGCCATCACTCCGGGACACTCTGGAAACACCATATATTTT
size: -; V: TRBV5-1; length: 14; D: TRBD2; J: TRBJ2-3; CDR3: CASTITTGGRTQYF; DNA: TGCGCCAGCACCATCACTACCGGGGGGAGGACGCAGTATTTT
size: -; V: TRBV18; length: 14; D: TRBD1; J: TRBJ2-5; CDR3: CASFSTGTQETQYF; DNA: TGTGCCAGCTTTTCGACAGGGACACAAGAGACCCAGTACTTC
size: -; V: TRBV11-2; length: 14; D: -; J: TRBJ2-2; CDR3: CASSLGGNTGELFF; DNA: TGTGCCAGCAGCTTAGGCGGGAACACCGGGGAGCTGTTTTTT
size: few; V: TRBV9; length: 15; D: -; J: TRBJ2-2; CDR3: CASSPAPVVSGELFF; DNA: TGTGCCAGCAGCCCTGCCCCAGTCGTATCCGGGGAGCTGTTTTTT
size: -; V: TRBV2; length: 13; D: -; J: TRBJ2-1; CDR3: CASSAQLHNEQFF; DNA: TGTGCCAGCAGTGCCCAGCTTCACAATGAGCAGTTCTTC
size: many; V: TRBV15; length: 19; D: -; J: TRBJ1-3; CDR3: CATSKGDGSILFSGNTIYF; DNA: TGTGCCACCAGCAAGGGCGACGGGTCTATCCTTTTCTCTGGAAACACCATATATTTT
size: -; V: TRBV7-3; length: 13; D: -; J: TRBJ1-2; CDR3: CASSLSRTDYPTF; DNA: TGTGCCAGCAGCTTATCAAGGACAGATTACCCCACCTTC
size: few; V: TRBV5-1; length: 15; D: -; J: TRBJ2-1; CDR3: CASSFSTATYNEQFF; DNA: TGCGCCAGCAGCTTCAGCACAGCAACCTACAATGAGCAGTTCTTC
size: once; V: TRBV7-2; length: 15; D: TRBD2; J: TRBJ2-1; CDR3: CASSLYGTNPNEQFF; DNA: TGTGCCAGCAGCTTATATGGGACTAACCCCAATGAGCAGTTCTTC